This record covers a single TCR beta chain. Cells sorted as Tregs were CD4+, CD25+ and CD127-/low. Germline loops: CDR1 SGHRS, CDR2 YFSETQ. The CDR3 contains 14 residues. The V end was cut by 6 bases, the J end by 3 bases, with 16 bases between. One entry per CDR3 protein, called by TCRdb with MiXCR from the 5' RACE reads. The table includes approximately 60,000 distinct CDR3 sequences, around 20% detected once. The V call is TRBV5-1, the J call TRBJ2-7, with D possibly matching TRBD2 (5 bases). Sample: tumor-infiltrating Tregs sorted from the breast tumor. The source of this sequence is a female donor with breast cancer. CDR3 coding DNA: TGCGCCAGCACTCCCCAAGGGAGCTTCTACGAGCAGTACTTC. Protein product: CASTPQGSFYEQYF.